This is a list of T cell receptor beta chains from one sample in a study of vaccination and CD4 T cells after COVID-19. No antigens are known for them. One entry per CDR3 protein, called by TCRdb with MiXCR from the PCR reads. Among 7,000 to 9,000 distinct CDR3 sequences listed, roughly 30% were seen once. The sample comprised CD4+ T cells from blood, cultured in vitro. The receptors were gathered from a human donor in good health. The CDR3 runs from the conserved cysteine through the conserved F or W. A D gene is named only where the DNA matches it firmly. The size entry is marked missing in some rows and otherwise reads once, few, many or a size class.

TRBJ1-1	TRBD1	few	TRBV7-9	CASSVGQGTEAFF	TGTGCCAGCAGCGTAGGACAGGGGACTGAAGCTTTCTTT
TRBJ1-1	NA	few	TRBV12-3/TRBV12-4	CASSKQEKAFF	TGTGCCAGCAGTAAGCAGGAAAAAGCTTTCTTT
TRBJ1-6	NA	NA	TRBV9	CASNRWGQVSYNSPLHF	TGTGCCAGCAACAGATGGGGGCAAGTCTCCTATAATTCACCCCTCCACTTT
TRBJ1-2	NA	NA	TRBV19	CASARGTYGYTF	TGTGCCAGTGCCAGGGGAACCTATGGCTACACCTTC
TRBJ1-1	TRBD1	few	TRBV6-5	CASSSPGQTNTEAFF	TGTGCCAGCAGTTCTCCGGGACAGACGAACACTGAAGCTTTCTTT
TRBJ1-5	NA	few	TRBV19	CASSRRILQPQHF	TGTGCCAGTAGTCGTCGAATCCTTCAGCCCCAGCATTTT
TRBJ1-1	NA	few	TRBV11-1	CASSSRTNTEAFF	TGTGCCAGCAGCTCCCGCACGAACACTGAAGCTTTCTTT
TRBJ2-7	NA	few	TRBV18	CASSPPSGTVALYEQYF	TGTGCCAGCTCACCCCCCAGTGGAACCGTGGCCCTCTACGAGCAGTACTTC
TRBJ2-1	NA	NA	TRBV7-2	CASSLEGVGYNEQFF	TGTGCCAGCAGCTTAGAGGGGGTCGGGTACAATGAGCAGTTCTTC
TRBJ1-5	NA	NA	TRBV19	CASSMGWGQPQHF	TGTGCCAGTAGTATGGGTTGGGGACAGCCCCAGCATTTT
TRBJ1-6	NA	NA	TRBV7-2	CASSYNVPPLHF	TGTGCCAGCAGCTATAACGTGCCACCCCTCCACTTT
TRBJ1-2	NA	NA	TRBV20-1	CSAETGTANYGYTF	TGCAGTGCCGAAACCGGGACGGCTAACTATGGCTACACCTTC
TRBJ1-1	NA	once	TRBV18	CASSPPDSEIQAFF	TGTGCCAGCTCACCACCGGACTCCGAAATTCAAGCTTTCTTT
TRBJ2-7	NA	few	TRBV7-9	CASSYLSAGLPYEQYF	TGTGCCAGCAGCTACCTCAGCGCGGGACTCCCCTACGAGCAGTACTTC
TRBJ2-3	TRBD2	NA	TRBV10-1	CASSGGTSGLPSTDTQYF	TGCGCCAGCAGTGGGGGGACTAGCGGATTGCCTAGCACAGATACGCAGTATTTT
TRBJ1-2	TRBD1	NA	TRBV18	CASSTGQDYGYTF	TGTGCCAGCTCTACCGGACAGGACTATGGCTACACCTTC
TRBJ1-6	NA	few	TRBV5-1	CASSFRGNSPLHF	TGCGCCAGCAGCTTCAGGGGCAATTCACCCCTCCACTTT
TRBJ1-2	TRBD1	once	TRBV5-6	CASSLADRAQLGRGYTF	TGTGCCAGCAGCTTGGCCGACAGGGCCCAACTAGGGAGGGGCTACACCTTC
TRBJ1-6	NA	NA	TRBV9	CASSVDQRSSPLHF	TGTGCCAGCAGCGTAGATCAGCGAAGTTCACCCCTCCACTTT
TRBJ1-5	NA	NA	TRBV7-9	CASSLQDSNQPQHF	TGTGCCAGCAGCTTACAGGACAGCAATCAGCCCCAGCATTTT
TRBJ1-1	NA	few	TRBV6-1	CASRALLGNGIEAFF	TGTGCCAGCAGGGCGTTGTTAGGGAACGGTATCGAAGCTTTCTTT
TRBJ1-2	TRBD1	NA	TRBV29-1	CSVAPEGQGRRVFF	TGCAGCGTGGCGCCTGAGGGACAGGGACGGAGAGTCTTCTTC
TRBJ2-3	NA	few	TRBV19	CASSMHGYTQYF	TGTGCCAGTAGTATGCACGGGTATACGCAGTATTTT
TRBJ1-6	NA	few	TRBV6-1	CASRFSTLLGSYNSPLHF	TGTGCCAGCCGCTTTTCGACCCTTCTAGGTTCCTATAATTCACCCCTCCACTTT
TRBJ1-3	NA	NA	TRBV4-2	CASSQEAFSGNTIYF	TGTGCCAGCAGCCAGGAAGCCTTCTCTGGAAACACCATATATTTT
TRBJ1-1	NA	few	TRBV6-1	CASKQGRMNTEAFF	TGTGCCAGCAAACAAGGACGGATGAACACTGAAGCTTTCTTT
TRBJ2-7	NA	NA	TRBV6-1	CASRSQWKGAYEQYF	TGTGCCAGCAGGAGTCAGTGGAAGGGGGCCTACGAGCAGTACTTC
TRBJ2-7	NA	few	TRBV20-1	CSASRWRGATGSYEQYF	TGCAGTGCTAGTCGTTGGAGGGGCGCTACCGGCTCCTACGAGCAGTACTTC
TRBJ2-5	TRBD2	few	TRBV2	CASAGGSTQYF	TGTGCCAGCGCGGGAGGGAGCACCCAGTACTTC
TRBJ1-1	NA	NA	TRBV5-1	CASSLGTDNTEAFF	TGCGCCAGCAGCTTGGGGACAGATAACACTGAAGCTTTCTTT
TRBJ2-1	NA	few	TRBV7-9	CASRPRPKLSYNEQFF	TGTGCCAGCAGACCGAGACCCAAGTTGTCCTACAATGAGCAGTTCTTC
TRBJ2-7	TRBD2	NA	TRBV11-2	CASSLRGGPHEQYF	TGTGCCAGCAGCTTACGGGGGGGGCCCCACGAGCAGTACTTC
TRBJ2-1	NA	NA	TRBV2	CASSEQGGPYNEQFF	TGTGCCAGCAGTGAGCAGGGGGGCCCTTACAATGAGCAGTTCTTC
TRBJ1-1	NA	few	TRBV3-1	CASSPLGGRNTEAFF	TGTGCCAGCAGCCCCCTAGGGGGAAGAAACACTGAAGCTTTCTTT
TRBJ1-2	NA	NA	TRBV5-6	CASTRELYGYTF	TGTGCCAGCACCCGGGAGCTCTATGGCTACACCTTC
TRBJ2-3	NA	few	TRBV10-3	CAIRPGGILTDTQYF	TGTGCCATCAGGCCAGGTGGCATCTTGACAGATACGCAGTATTTT
TRBJ2-2	NA	NA	TRBV9	CASSGDLVTGELFF	TGTGCCAGCAGCGGAGACCTAGTGACCGGGGAGCTGTTTTTT
TRBJ1-3	NA	few	TRBV10-3	CAISSQLGSGNTIYF	TGTGCCATCAGTAGTCAGTTGGGGTCGGGAAACACCATATATTTT
TRBJ2-7	NA	NA	TRBV20-1	CSALRTGYEQYF	TGCAGTGCTTTACGGACGGGCTACGAGCAGTACTTC
TRBJ2-6	NA	NA	TRBV7-9	CASSLAGANVLTF	TGTGCCAGCAGCTTAGCCGGGGCCAACGTCCTGACTTTC